The clone carrying this T cell receptor (beta chain) was seen repeatedly, ten times or more. Time point: persistent/refractory GD, antithyroid drugs over 5 years with positive TRAb. The TCR library used RNA extracted from PBMCs. In each case, Graves' disease was diagnosed per American Thyroid Association guidelines. A blood draw put 8 to 10 milliliters of peripheral blood into EDTA tubes. This sample was included in a study of regulatory T cells in long-lasting Graves disease. The CDR3 covers 13 residues. The ends were cut back, 6 bases at V and 5 bases at J, with 13 bases in the middle. In germline, CDR1 is MDHEN, CDR2 SYDVKM. Arm-PCR of CDR3 regions and iRepertoire HTBI primers were the basis on which TCR beta libraries were built. TCRdb recomputed calls from the multiplex PCR reads with MiXCR, one row per CDR3 protein. The sample includes a few hundred thousand distinct CDR3 sequences, roughly 20% of them seen just once.

Here the sequenced sample was peripheral blood mononuclear cells (PBMCs), taken when the disease was refractory, from a patient treated with antithyroid drugs. V gene TRBV28 combines with J gene TRBJ2-5; D might be TRBD2 (5 bases). This receptor was taken from a woman aged 40 to 49 with Graves disease. CDR3 in DNA: TGTGCCAGCAGCCCAGGCGGGCGGGAGACCCAGTACTTC. Translating gives CASSPGGRETQYF.